Below, 12 T cell receptor beta chains from the same sample are listed, as sequenced in a study of cytomegalovirus exposure and HLA in healthy donors. The PCR contained 60 Vbeta and 13 Jbeta primers. Assay used: immunoSEQ multiplex PCR; TCRdb lists only in-frame clones, some missing. The table lists about 170,000 clones, around 78% of them singletons. Input material: PBMCs. These receptors originate from a female donor in good health and CMV-seronegative.

This clone appeared a few times. V gene TRBV9 combines with J gene TRBJ2-3; TRBD2 matches at 7 bases. The CDR3 spans 15 residues. V dropped 1 base and J dropped 1; count of bases not matched to a gene: 3. Germline values: CDR1 SGDLS, CDR2 YYNGEE. The CDR3 protein is CASSVNRGGTDTQYF. The CDR3 DNA sequence: TGTGCCAGCAGCGTAAACCGGGGGGGCACAGATACGCAGTATTTT.

This clone has more than one count but fewer than ten. The chain has TRBV4-1 and TRBJ2-6, with TRBD1 matching 9 bases. V shed 3 bases, J shed 2 bases, and the junction held 11 bases outside the gene matches. There are 19 residues in the CDR3. Per germline, CDR1 MGHRA and CDR2 YSYEKL. This CDR3 reads CASSQPTGGVLAGANVLTF. The CDR3, as DNA: TGCGCCAGCAGCCAGCCGACAGGGGGGGTTTTGGCTGGGGCCAACGTCCTGACTTTC.

CDR3 amino acids: CATAGGRGNEQFF. The CDR3 bases are TGTGCCACGGCTGGCGGTCGAGGGAATGAGCAGTTCTTC. The chain uses TRBV9 and TRBJ2-1, with D possibly being TRBD2 (5 bases). CDR3 length: 13 residues. V was pared by 9 bases and J by 7 bases, with 17 bases between. Looked up from germline, CDR1 is SGDLS and CDR2 is YYNGEE.

In DNA form, the CDR3 reads TGTGCCAGCAGTTGCTCGACAGCAAACACTGAAGCTTTCTTT. As protein: CASSCSTANTEAFF. The chain recombines TRBV6-6 with TRBJ1-1, with D possibly TRBD1 on 5 matching bases. This CDR3 region has 14 residues. Between the trimmed V and J ends, which lost 4 bases and 2 bases, there was a span of 11 bases. The germline CDR1 and CDR2 sequences are MNHNY and SVGAGI (reference sequence).

The chain carries TRBV4-2 and TRBJ2-7, with D maybe TRBD2 (7 bases). The CDR3 loop spans 15 amino acids. The ends were cut back, 3 bases at V and 7 bases at J, with 19 bases in the middle. The germline CDR1 and CDR2 sequences are LGHNA and YNFKEQ. The CDR3 region is CASSQKWGGAWEQYF. In nucleotides, the CDR3 is TGTGCCAGCAGCCAGAAATGGGGGGGGGCGTGGGAGCAGTACTTC.

The rearrangement uses TRBV19 and TRBJ1-2, with 10 bases aligning to TRBD1. Germline V lookup: CDR1 LNHDA, CDR2 SQIVND (reference sequence). This CDR3 spans 15 amino acids. V dropped 11 bases and J dropped 7; count of bases not matched to a gene: 16. CDR3 amino acids: CAAFVGDRGGGGYTF. The DNA of the CDR3 is TGTGCCGCCTTCGTGGGGGACAGGGGAGGCGGTGGCTACACCTTC.

This clone was seen a few times. The rearrangement joins TRBV10-3 to TRBJ2-3; D is unclear. Trimming took 3 bases from V and 1 from J, leaving 8 bases between them. The CDR3 has 14 residues. Looked up from germline, CDR1 is ENHRY and CDR2 is SYGVKD. CDR3 in amino acids: CAISDSTGTDTQYF. CDR3 nucleotide sequence: TGTGCCATCAGTGATAGCACTGGCACAGATACGCAGTATTTT.

This clone was seen only a few times. V gene TRBV7-9 combines with J gene TRBJ2-1; 9 bases are a match to TRBD2. Looked up from germline, CDR1 is SEHNR and CDR2 is FQNEAQ (reference sequence). V shed 5 bases and J 6 bases; nucleotides not matched to a gene: 20. This CDR3 has 19 residues. Written as DNA, the CDR3 is TGTGCCAGCAGCGGAATCATCGCCGGCGGTAGCGGGAGCATCAATGAGCAGTTCTTC. Residues: CASSGIIAGGSGSINEQFF.

Comments on this clone: One end of the junction is discordant with germline, which a read error may explain. J is TRBJ2-3 and V is TRBV7-2; TRBD2 matches 9 bases. The germline gives CDR1 SGHTA, CDR2 FQGNSA. The CDR3 totals 14 residues. CDR3 nucleotides: TGTGCCGGCAGCCCGCGGGGGGGCCCAGATACGCAGTATTTT. Encoded protein: CAGSPRGGPDTQYF.

The chain is built from TRBV15 and TRBJ1-5, with D possibly being TRBD1 (5 bases). From germline, CDR1 is LNHNV and CDR2 YYDKDF (reference sequence). The ends were cut back, 0 bases at V and 11 bases at J, with 23 bases in the middle. CDR3 size: 17 residues. CDR3 residues: CATSRDFGSGHWGSQHF. In DNA form, the CDR3 reads TGTGCCACCAGCAGAGATTTTGGTAGCGGTCACTGGGGGTCCCAGCATTTT.

In its sample, this clone was seen a few times. The CDR3 bases are TGTGCCAGCAGCTCTCGCGGGCGGAGGTCGATTGGCAATCAGCCCCAGCATTTT. Translated, it gives CASSSRGRRSIGNQPQHF. The V gene is TRBV7-8, the J gene TRBJ1-5; D gene ambiguous. Germline lookup yields CDR1 SGHVS and CDR2 FQNEAQ. CDR3 length: 18 amino acids. V was shortened by 4 bases and J by 2 bases, with 21 bases between the two germline ends.

The rearrangement links TRBV21-1 to TRBJ2-6; no check of the table's D call, TRBD2, against the DNA was made. TRBV21-1 is listed as a pseudogene. CDR3 length: 17 residues. CDR3 sequence (DNA): TGTGCCAGCAGCAGGGTCGGGGGAGGGCCCGGGGCCAACGTCCTGACTTTC. As protein: CASSRVGGGPGANVLTF.